The 32 T cell receptor beta chains below come from one sample, sequenced in a study of T cells and Merkel cell carcinoma outcomes (TCRdb year 2020). Library prep was done by the immunoSEQ multiplex PCR assay. Sourced from immuneACCESS, this table was stored by TCRdb with only in-frame sequences that have V and J called. A share of the clones is absent; for the studies checked, an unresolved V gene accounts for under half, and the remainder has no known explanation. In all, the sample holds 4,500 to 5,500 clones, and about 88% of those were seen once. The ten largest clones take up approximately 5.6% of the sample. Sequencing was carried out using tumor tissue from Merkel cell carcinoma. The receptors stem from a human donor with Merkel cell carcinoma.

V usage is TRBV18 and J usage is TRBJ1-2, with 10 positions matching TRBD1. The germline gives CDR1 KGHSH, CDR2 LQKENI. The CDR3 contains 16 residues. Trimming at V came to 6 bases and at J to 0 bases, leaving 7 bases not matched to a gene. Here the CDR3 reads CASSPGQGDSNYGYTF. In nucleotides, the CDR3 is TGTGCCAGCTCCCCCGGACAGGGGGACTCTAACTATGGCTACACCTTC.

This sequence joins TRBV9 and TRBJ2-3, with D unclear. Germline CDR1 and CDR2: SGDLS and YYNGEE. The CDR3 has 13 amino acids. V dropped 5 bases and J dropped 1 base, with 8 bases sitting between them. CDR3 amino acids: CASSRGGTDTQYF. The DNA for the CDR3 is TGTGCCAGCAGTCGAGGTGGCACAGATACGCAGTATTTT.

V and J are TRBV11-2 and TRBJ1-3, with D tentatively TRBD1 (5 bases). CDR1 and CDR2 from the germline V gene are SGHAT and FQNNGV. The CDR3 contains 14 residues. Trimming cost V 1 base and J 2 bases, with 6 bases left between them. CDR3 in amino acids: CASSLGGPGNTIYF. Here the CDR3 DNA reads TGTGCCAGCAGCTTAGGGGGACCTGGAAACACCATATATTTT.

V is TRBV5-1 and J is TRBJ1-2; D unclear. Between the trimmed V and J ends, which lost 3 bases and 9 bases, there was a span of 18 bases. The germline gives CDR1 SGHRS, CDR2 YFSETQ. This CDR3 is built from 14 residues. The CDR3 DNA follows: TGCGCCAGCAGCTCCGGGGTCGGGTCACATAGCTACACCTTC. It yields the protein CASSSGVGSHSYTF.

The chain carries TRBV10-3 and TRBJ2-5; perhaps TRBD1 as D (5 bases). CDR3 length equals 14 residues. The V end lost 0 bases, the J end lost 1 base, and 6 bases lay between the germline ends. CDR1 ENHRY and CDR2 SYGVKD come from the germline V gene. The CDR3 DNA is TGTGCCATCAGTGAGTCGCAGGGCCAAGAGACCCAGTACTTC. Protein sequence: CAISESQGQETQYF.

The genes are TRBV7-9 and TRBJ1-1, with D unclear. The CDR3 sequence is 11 residues long. V gave up 6 bases and J gave up 6 bases, with 8 bases separating them. The germline gives CDR1 SEHNR, CDR2 FQNEAQ (reference sequence). The DNA for the CDR3 is TGTGCCAGCAGGAGCGGGGCTGAAGCTTTCTTT. It translates to CASRSGAEAFF.

J is TRBJ2-7 and V is TRBV28, with D uncertain. Per the germline V gene, CDR1 is MDHEN and CDR2 is SYDVKM. The CDR3 is made up of 11 amino acids. Trimming removed 5 bases from V and 2 bases from J, with 4 bases in between. The DNA for the CDR3 is TGTGCCAGCAGTCGTCCCTACGAGCAGTACTTC. Encoded protein: CASSRPYEQYF.

The chain employs TRBV2 and TRBJ2-7; D ambiguous. From germline, CDR1 is SNHLY and CDR2 FYNNEI. V lost 5 bases and J 4 bases, leaving 3 bases between the germline ends. This CDR3 contains 10 residues. The CDR3 spells CASSIYEQYF. Written as DNA, the CDR3 is TGTGCCAGCAGTATTTACGAGCAGTACTTC.

This chain links TRBV30 with TRBJ2-3; D is perhaps TRBD1 or TRBD2 (6 bases each). The CDR3 runs to 15 residues. Looked up from germline, CDR1 is GTSNPN and CDR2 is SVGIG (reference sequence). The germline V and J ends were trimmed by 2 bases and 2 bases, with 14 bases remaining between them. The CDR3 protein is CAWSRLGGLTDTQYF. CDR3 DNA: TGTGCCTGGAGTCGACTAGGGGGTCTCACAGATACGCAGTATTTT.

The gene calls are TRBV30 and TRBJ2-1, with D maybe TRBD2 (6 bases). Trimming cost V 3 bases and J 1 base, with 10 bases left between them. CDR1 and CDR2 (germline): GTSNPN, SVGIG (reference sequence). This CDR3 has 14 amino acids. Here the CDR3 reads CAWSGSNSYNEQFF. In DNA form, the CDR3 reads TGTGCCTGGAGCGGGAGTAATTCCTACAATGAGCAGTTCTTC. Full variable domain (missing parts from reference TRBV30 and TRBJ2-1): SQTIHQWPATLVQPVGSPLSLECTVEGTSNPNLYWYRQAAGRGLQLLFYSVGIGQISSEVPQNLSASRPQDRQFILSSKKLLLSDSGFYLCAWSGSNSYNEQFFGPGTRLTVL.

The chain combines TRBV6-5 with TRBJ1-1; TRBD1 aligns across 9 bases. The length of the CDR3 is 15 residues. Germline loops: CDR1 MNHEY, CDR2 SVGAGI. J was trimmed by 1 base and V by 5 bases; bases with no gene match: 5. The CDR3 DNA reads as TGTGCCAGCAGTCCCACGGGACAGGGGAACACTGAAGCTTTCTTT. It is translated as CASSPTGQGNTEAFF.

This clone was picked up a small number of times. The sample has other DNA sequences that encode this CDR3 too. J is TRBJ1-1 and V is TRBV25-1; tentative D call: TRBD1 (5 bases). CDR1 and CDR2 from the germline V gene are MGHDK and SYGVNS. This CDR3 is built from 11 residues. Trimming cost V 5 bases and J 5 bases, with 6 bases left between them. CDR3 in DNA: TGTGCCAGCAGTCCAGGGACTGAAGCTTTCTTT. Translation gives CASSPGTEAFF.

This clone has a single count. The chain uses TRBV19 and TRBJ1-3; D is unresolved. V lost 4 bases and J lost 0, with 4 bases in between. Per germline, CDR1 LNHDA and CDR2 SQIVND (reference sequence). This CDR3 has 13 residues. The CDR3 region is CASSTNSGNTIYF. The DNA of the CDR3 is TGTGCCAGTAGTACCAACTCTGGAAACACCATATATTTT.

The chain links TRBV4-1 to TRBJ2-3; 7 nucleotides agree with TRBD2. The CDR3 extends over 16 amino acids. V shed 3 bases, J shed 2 bases, and the junction held 8 bases outside the gene matches. CDR1 and CDR2 (germline): MGHRA, YSYEKL. Here the CDR3 DNA reads TGCGCCAGCAGCCAGCGGTTTGCGGGGGACACAGATACGCAGTATTTT. It yields the protein CASSQRFAGDTDTQYF.

This rearrangement joins TRBV5-4 to TRBJ1-5; D perhaps matches TRBD1 (6 bases). Germline assignment: CDR1 SGHNT and CDR2 YYREEE (reference sequence). This CDR3 has 14 amino acids. V was shortened by 3 bases and J by 4 bases, with 11 bases between the two germline ends. The CDR3 region is CASSSNQGNQPQHF. The CDR3 DNA is TGTGCCAGCAGCTCTAACCAGGGGAATCAGCCCCAGCATTTT.

Notes on this clone: At one end, the junction sequence differs from germline, possibly due to a read error. The sample contains more than one DNA sequence encoding this CDR3. The chain recombines TRBV4-1 with TRBJ2-7, with D unclear. The CDR3 has 15 residues. From germline, CDR1 is MGHRA and CDR2 YSYEKL. The CDR3 reads CASSQVAQRAYEQYF. In DNA, the CDR3 is TGCGCTAGCAGCCAAGTGGCCCAACGAGCCTACGAGCAGTACTTC.

DNA for the CDR3: TGCGCCAGCAGCCAGACGACAGGAGGCTATGGCTACACCTTC. This translates into CASSQTTGGYGYTF. The chain combines TRBV4-1 with TRBJ1-2, with D perhaps matching TRBD1 (6 bases). Per the germline V gene, CDR1 is MGHRA and CDR2 is YSYEKL. The CDR3 spans 14 residues. Between the trimmed V and J ends, which lost 3 bases and 4 bases, there was a span of 12 bases.

This sequence joins TRBV11-2 and TRBJ2-5, with D possibly being TRBD1 or TRBD2 (6 bases each). V was clipped by 0 bases and J by 7 bases, with 18 bases between them. CDR1 is SGHAT, CDR2 FQNNGV, per germline. The CDR3 length is 16 residues. The DNA for the CDR3 is TGTGCCAGCAGCTTAGATAATCAGGTCGGGGGCGGGACCCAGTACTTC. It is translated as CASSLDNQVGGGTQYF.

In DNA, the CDR3 is TGTGCCAGCTCACCGCAGACAGGGGGCATTGAAGCTTTCTTT. Translated: CASSPQTGGIEAFF. This chain joins TRBV18 and TRBJ1-1; 10 nucleotides align to TRBD1. After removal of 3 bases from V and 7 bases from J, the junction contained 5 bases not matched to a gene. Germline assignment: CDR1 KGHSH and CDR2 LQKENI. This CDR3 region has 14 residues.

V and J are TRBV4-2 and TRBJ1-2; the match to TRBD1 covers 9 bases. Looked up from germline, CDR1 is LGHNA and CDR2 is YNFKEQ. The CDR3 loop spans 15 amino acids. After removal of 3 bases from V and 4 bases from J, the junction contained 6 bases not matched to a gene. The CDR3 here is CASSHEQGASYGYTF. CDR3 nucleotides: TGTGCCAGCAGCCACGAACAGGGGGCGAGCTATGGCTACACCTTC.

The chain links TRBV5-1 to TRBJ2-5, with D uncertain. This CDR3 contains 12 residues. V lost 3 bases and J lost 0, with 3 bases in between. Germline CDR1 reads SGHRS; CDR2 reads YFSETQ. The CDR3 spells CASSWDQETQYF. The CDR3 DNA follows: TGCGCCAGCAGCTGGGACCAAGAGACCCAGTACTTC. The entire variable domain, with the rest obtained from reference TRBV5-1 and TRBJ2-5, is as follows: KAGVTQTPRYLIKTRGQQVTLSCSPISGHRSVSWYQQTPGQGLQFLFEYFSETQRNKGNFPGRFSGRQFSNSRSEMNVSTLELGDSALYLCASSWDQETQYFGPGTRLLVL.

V gene TRBV5-1 combines with J gene TRBJ1-2, with D perhaps TRBD1 (5 bases). Per the germline V gene, CDR1 is SGHRS and CDR2 is YFSETQ. V lost 0 bases and J lost 8, with 11 bases in between. The CDR3 sequence is 13 residues long. The CDR3 loop is CASSLAGMDGYTF. DNA of the CDR3: TGCGCCAGCAGCTTGGCAGGGATGGACGGCTACACCTTC. Supplemented by reference TRBV5-1 and TRBJ1-2, the full variable domain reads KAGVTQTPRYLIKTRGQQVTLSCSPISGHRSVSWYQQTPGQGLQFLFEYFSETQRNKGNFPGRFSGRQFSNSRSEMNVSTLELGDSALYLCASSLAGMDGYTFGSGTRLTVV.

With respect to this clone: A read error may account for a junction end that differs from germline. The chain combines TRBV20-1 with TRBJ2-1, with 7 bases lining up with TRBD2. The CDR3 totals 11 residues. Germline V gives CDR1 DFQATT, CDR2 SNEGSKA (reference sequence). The CDR3, as DNA: TGTGAGACTAGCCGCGGGAATGAGCAGTTCTTC. Amino acid sequence: CETSRGNEQFF.

This chain connects TRBV5-1 to TRBJ2-1; D could derive from TRBD1 or TRBD2 (5 bases each). CDR1 and CDR2 from the germline V gene are SGHRS and YFSETQ. The CDR3 runs 14 residues. V was trimmed by 1 base and J by 8 bases, leaving 13 bases between them. The DNA of the CDR3 is TGCGCCAGCAGCTTGTCAACTTTGGGGGATGAGCAGTTCTTC. Translating it yields CASSLSTLGDEQFF. Based on the CDR3 plus reference TRBV5-1 and TRBJ2-1, the full variable domain is KAGVTQTPRYLIKTRGQQVTLSCSPISGHRSVSWYQQTPGQGLQFLFEYFSETQRNKGNFPGRFSGRQFSNSRSEMNVSTLELGDSALYLCASSLSTLGDEQFFGPGTRLTVL.

The rearrangement uses TRBV5-5 and TRBJ2-1; 9 bases match TRBD2. The junction had 11 bases not matched to a gene; V was cut back by 1 base and J by 6 bases. The CDR3 runs to 17 residues. CDR1 is SGHKS and CDR2 is YYEKEE in the germline V gene (reference sequence). DNA of the CDR3: TGTGCCAGCAGCTTGAGAATAGCGGGAGTTGTAGTCAATGAGCAGTTCTTC. Translating gives CASSLRIAGVVVNEQFF. Based on the CDR3 plus reference TRBV5-5 and TRBJ2-1, the full variable domain is DAGVTQSPTHLIKTRGQQVTLRCSPISGHKSVSWYQQVLGQGPQFIFQYYEKEERGRGNFPDRFSARQFPNYSSELNVNALLLGDSALYLCASSLRIAGVVVNEQFFGPGTRLTVL.

The gene calls are TRBV9 and TRBJ1-2; D unclear. Between the trimmed V and J ends, which lost 3 bases and 8 bases, there was a span of 17 bases. This CDR3 spans 14 amino acids. In germline, CDR1 is SGDLS, CDR2 YYNGEE. CDR3 in amino acids: CASSGDIQLGGYTF. The CDR3 DNA reads as TGTGCCAGCAGCGGGGATATTCAGCTGGGGGGCTACACCTTC.

This chain joins TRBV10-3 and TRBJ1-2; D might be TRBD1 (5 bases). Trimming pared 0 bases from V and 4 bases from J, leaving 9 bases between. Germline values: CDR1 ENHRY, CDR2 SYGVKD. This CDR3 is 14 amino acids long. The CDR3 is CAISESGVGYGYTF. The CDR3 DNA reads as TGTGCCATCAGTGAGTCGGGGGTTGGCTATGGCTACACCTTC.

This clone was observed once. One end of the junction is discordant with germline, which a read error may explain. J is TRBJ2-7 and V is TRBV6-5; D is uncertain. CDR1 is MNHEY and CDR2 is SVGAGI in the germline V gene. CDR3 length: 12 residues. CDR3 amino acids: CASSSVGYEQYF. CDR3 nucleotides: TGTGCCAGTAGTTCCGTGGGGTACGAGCAGTACTTC.

The CDR3 protein is CASRGRVNYGYTF. DNA of the CDR3: TGTGCCAGCAGGGGCAGAGTTAACTATGGCTACACCTTC. The chain employs TRBV25-1 and TRBJ1-2; D call uncertain. The CDR3 extends over 13 amino acids. Deletions cut 6 bases from V and 1 base from J, with 9 bases between. The V gene's germline CDR1 is MGHDK and CDR2 SYGVNS.

The CDR3 bases are TGTGCCAGCAGTGGATATAGCGGGAAGGGCACCGGGGAGCTGTTTTTT. This sequence encodes CASSGYSGKGTGELFF. The V and J genes are TRBV2 and TRBJ2-2; 8 bases match TRBD2. The V gene's germline CDR1 is SNHLY and CDR2 FYNNEI. This CDR3 contains 16 residues. After removal of 4 bases from V and 4 bases from J, the junction contained 8 bases not matched to a gene. The variable domain in full, with the rest retrieved from reference TRBV2 and TRBJ2-2, is EPEVTQTPSHQVTQMGQEVILRCVPISNHLYFYWYRQILGQKVEFLVSFYNNEISEKSEIFDDQFSVERPDGSNFTLKIRSTKLEDSAMYFCASSGYSGKGTGELFFGEGSRLTVL.

The chain uses TRBV28 and TRBJ1-2; no firm D call. V was trimmed by 6 bases and J by 6 bases, leaving 8 bases between them. The CDR3 has 11 amino acids. CDR1 and CDR2 from the germline V gene are MDHEN and SYDVKM. CDR3 protein: CASRSLDGYTF. Written as DNA, the CDR3 is TGTGCCAGCAGGTCGCTGGATGGCTACACCTTC.

The chain is built from TRBV5-4 and TRBJ2-5; D gene unclear. CDR1 and CDR2 (germline): SGHNT, YYREEE (reference sequence). The V end lost 0 bases, the J end lost 3 bases, and 3 bases lay between the germline ends. The CDR3 extends over 12 amino acids. CDR3 nucleotides: TGTGCCAGCAGCTTGGAGGAAGAGACCCAGTACTTC. It encodes CASSLEEETQYF.